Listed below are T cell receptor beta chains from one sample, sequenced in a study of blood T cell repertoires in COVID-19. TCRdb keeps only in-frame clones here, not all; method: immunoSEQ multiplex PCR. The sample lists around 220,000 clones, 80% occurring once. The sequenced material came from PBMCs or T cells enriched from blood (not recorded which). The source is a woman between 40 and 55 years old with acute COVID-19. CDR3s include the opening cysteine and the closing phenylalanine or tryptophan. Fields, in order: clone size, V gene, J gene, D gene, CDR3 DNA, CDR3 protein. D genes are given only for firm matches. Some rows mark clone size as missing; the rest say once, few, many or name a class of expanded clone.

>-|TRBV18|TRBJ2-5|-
TGTGCCAGCTCACGAGGGGGTGAGACCCAGTACTTC
CASSRGGETQYF
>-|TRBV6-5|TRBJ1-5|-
TGTGCCAGCAGTTACTCGCACAGGGATCAGCCCCAGCATTTT
CASSYSHRDQPQHF
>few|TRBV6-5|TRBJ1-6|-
TGTGCCAGCGCGGCGGAGAATTCACCCCTCCACTTT
CASAAENSPLHF
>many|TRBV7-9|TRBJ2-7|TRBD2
TGTGCCAGCGGGAGCGGGAGGGCCTACGAGCAGTACTTC
CASGSGRAYEQYF
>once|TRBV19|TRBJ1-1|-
TGTGCCAGTAGTACCCCGGGGGGCAAAAAAATGAACACTGAAGCTTTCTTT
CASSTPGGKKMNTEAFF
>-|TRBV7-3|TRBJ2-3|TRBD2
TGTGCCAGCAGCATACTAGCGCCAGATACGCAGTATTTT
CASSILAPDTQYF
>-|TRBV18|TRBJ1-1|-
TGTGCCAGCTCACCGCTACCGGTCGGGGGGCCTAACACTGAAGCTTTCTTT
CASSPLPVGGPNTEAFF
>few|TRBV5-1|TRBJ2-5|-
TGCGCCAGCAGCTTCCGGTCGACAGGTTTTGCCCAGTACTTC
CASSFRSTGFAQYF
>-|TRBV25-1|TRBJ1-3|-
TGTGCCAGCAGTGAACTCAGGGCTGGAAACACCATATATTTT
CASSELRAGNTIYF
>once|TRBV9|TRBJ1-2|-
TGTGCCAGCAGCGTACGTCCCCAGGCACCATATGGCTACACCTTC
CASSVRPQAPYGYTF
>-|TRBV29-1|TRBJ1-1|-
TGCAGCGTTGAGAGAGGGCGTGAAGCTTTCTTT
CSVERGREAFF
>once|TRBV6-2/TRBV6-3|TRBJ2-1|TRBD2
TGTGCCAGCAGCTCCCCAGAAGGCGGGAGCTACAATGAGCAGTTCTTC
CASSSPEGGSYNEQFF
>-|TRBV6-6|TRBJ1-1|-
TGTGCCAGCAGTTCTCCAGGGGAAGGGATGAACACTGAAGCTTTCTTT
CASSSPGEGMNTEAFF
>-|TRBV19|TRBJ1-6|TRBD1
TGTGCCAGTAGTACGGGGACAGCACTGAGCTCCTATAATTCACCCCTCCACTTT
CASSTGTALSSYNSPLHF
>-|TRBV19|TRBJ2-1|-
TGTGCCAGTAGTAGCCACCGGGACGCGGGGAATGAGCAGTTCTTC
CASSSHRDAGNEQFF
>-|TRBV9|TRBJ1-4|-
TGTGCCAGCAGCGTCAGCCCAGGGAATGAAAAACTGTTTTTT
CASSVSPGNEKLFF
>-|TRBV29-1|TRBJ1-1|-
TGCAGCGCATCGGGACTGTTAAACACTGAAGCTTTCTTT
CSASGLLNTEAFF
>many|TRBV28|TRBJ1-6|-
TGTGCCAGCAGTTTATATCTAACAGGGACAAATTCACCCCTCCACTTT
CASSLYLTGTNSPLHF
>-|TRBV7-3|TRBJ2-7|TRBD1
TGTGCCAGCAGTCCGGGACAGGTCTTATCCTACGAGCAGTACTTC
CASSPGQVLSYEQYF
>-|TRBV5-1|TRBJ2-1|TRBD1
TGCGCCAGCAGCCTGGGACAGGGGGCTTCGGGGCAGTTCTTC
CASSLGQGASGQFF
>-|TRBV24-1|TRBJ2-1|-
TGTGCCACCAGTGAGGGAGAGGGTTACAATGAGCAGTTCTTC
CATSEGEGYNEQFF
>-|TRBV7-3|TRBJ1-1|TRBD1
TGTGCCAGCAGCTATAGTCGACAGGGGGGCACTGAAGCTTTCTTT
CASSYSRQGGTEAFF
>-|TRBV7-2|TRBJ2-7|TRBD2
TGTGCCAGCGGGCTAGTCCGGACTAGCGGAGTATACGAGCAGTACTTC
CASGLVRTSGVYEQYF
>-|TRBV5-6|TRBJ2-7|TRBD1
TGTGCCAGCAGCTTCGACAGGGGTCTTAACGAGCAGTACTTC
CASSFDRGLNEQYF
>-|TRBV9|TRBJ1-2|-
TGTGCCAGCAGCCTCCGGGGATCCTATGGCTACACCTTC
CASSLRGSYGYTF
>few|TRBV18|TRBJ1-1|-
TGTGCCAGCTCACTAGAGACAGGGAACACTGAAGCTTTCTTT
CASSLETGNTEAFF
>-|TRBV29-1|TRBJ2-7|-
TGCAGCGTGGGCAGGAGGAAGGACGAGCAGTACTTC
CSVGRRKDEQYF
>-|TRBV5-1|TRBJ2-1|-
TGCGCCAGCAGCTTGGGGGGAGCCCACTCCTACAATGAGCAGTTCTTC
CASSLGGAHSYNEQFF
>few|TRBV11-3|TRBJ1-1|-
TGTGCCAGCAGCTTATCGGGGAGGAACACTGAAGCTTTCTTT
CASSLSGRNTEAFF